The entry below describes one TCR beta chain. The target antigen is unknown. CDR3 length: 17 amino acids. Germline CDR1 and CDR2: MNHNS and SASEGT. With V trimmed by 4 bases and J by 3 bases, 12 bases remained unmatched. Naive CD8 cells lacked CD45RO, underwent positive selection for CCR7 and left out terminally differentiated effector memory CD45RA+ cells. The study enrolled healthy HIV-negative adults without recent acute infections or vaccinations as donors. Repertoires were generated with immunoSEQ multiplex PCR, while TCRdb's copy carries only in-frame clones and drops some. The sample lists some 2.1 million clones; about 95% were seen once. This sample stems from a study of shared clonotypes between healthy human individuals. The study's findings and limits: Several donors showed sharing of approximately 4.7% of naive CD4 clonotypes. The small donor group covered limited genetic and exposure diversity.

This clonotype was obtained from a man aged 18-30 years in good health. The sequenced material came from naive CD8+ T cells sorted from blood. This sequence joins TRBV6-1 and TRBJ1-1; the match to TRBD1 covers 9 bases. DNA of the CDR3: TGTGCCAGCAGTGCCTCCCCTCCGGGACAGGGATACACTGAAGCTTTCTTT. Translated, it gives CASSASPPGQGYTEAFF.